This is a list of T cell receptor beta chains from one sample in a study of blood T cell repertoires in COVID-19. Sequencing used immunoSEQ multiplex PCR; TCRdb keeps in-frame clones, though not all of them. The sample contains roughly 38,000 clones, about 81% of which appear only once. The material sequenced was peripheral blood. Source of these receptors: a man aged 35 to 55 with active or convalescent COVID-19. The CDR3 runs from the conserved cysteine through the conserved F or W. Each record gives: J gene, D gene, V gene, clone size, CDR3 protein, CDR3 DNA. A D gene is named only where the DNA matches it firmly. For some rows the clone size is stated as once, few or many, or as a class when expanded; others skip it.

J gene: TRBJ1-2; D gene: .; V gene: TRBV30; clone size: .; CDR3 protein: CAGREGSGYTF; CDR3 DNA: TGTGCCGGTAGGGAGGGATCTGGCTACACCTTC
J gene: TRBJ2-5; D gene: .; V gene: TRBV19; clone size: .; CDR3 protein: CASSIPLQSQYF; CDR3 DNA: TGTGCCAGTAGTATTCCCCTCCAGTCCCAGTACTTC
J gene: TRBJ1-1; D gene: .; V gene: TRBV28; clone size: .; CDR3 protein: CASSLEMNTEAFF; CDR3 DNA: TGTGCCAGCAGTCTGGAGATGAACACTGAAGCTTTCTTT
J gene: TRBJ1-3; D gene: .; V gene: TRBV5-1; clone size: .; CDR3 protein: CASSLEQGFSGNTIYF; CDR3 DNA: TGCGCCAGCAGCTTGGAACAGGGCTTTTCTGGAAACACCATATATTTT
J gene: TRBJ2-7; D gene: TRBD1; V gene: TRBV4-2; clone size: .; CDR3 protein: CASSQDGTAGYEQYF; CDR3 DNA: TGTGCCAGCAGCCAAGACGGGACAGCAGGCTACGAGCAGTACTTC
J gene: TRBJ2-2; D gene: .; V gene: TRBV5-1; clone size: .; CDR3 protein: CASSPRTSLTGELFF; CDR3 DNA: TGCGCCAGCAGCCCCAGGACATCTCTCACCGGGGAGCTGTTTTTT
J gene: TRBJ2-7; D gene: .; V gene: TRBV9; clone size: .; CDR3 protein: CASSLDSFSYEQYF; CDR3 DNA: TGTGCCAGCAGCTTGGACAGCTTCTCCTACGAGCAGTACTTC
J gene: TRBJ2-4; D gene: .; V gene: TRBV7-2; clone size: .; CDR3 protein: CASSLSYGGLAKNIQYF; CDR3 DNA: TGTGCCAGCAGCTTAAGCTACGGGGGTCTAGCCAAAAACATTCAGTACTTC
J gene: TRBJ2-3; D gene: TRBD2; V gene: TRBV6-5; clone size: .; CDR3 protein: CASRLFGGASDTQYF; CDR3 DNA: TGTGCCAGCAGACTTTTCGGGGGGGCCTCAGATACGCAGTATTTT
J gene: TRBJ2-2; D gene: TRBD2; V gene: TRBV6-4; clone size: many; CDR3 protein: CASSDSAGGHTGELFF; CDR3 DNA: TGTGCCAGCAGTGACTCAGCGGGGGGGCACACCGGGGAGCTGTTTTTT
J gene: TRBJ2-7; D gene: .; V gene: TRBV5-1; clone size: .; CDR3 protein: CASSLGQTTYEQYF; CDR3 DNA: TGCGCCAGCAGCTTGGGACAGACAACCTACGAGCAGTACTTC
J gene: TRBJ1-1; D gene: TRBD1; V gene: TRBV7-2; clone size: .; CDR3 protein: CASSLDREGTEAFF; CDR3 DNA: TGTGCCAGCAGCCTAGACAGGGAGGGCACTGAAGCTTTCTTT
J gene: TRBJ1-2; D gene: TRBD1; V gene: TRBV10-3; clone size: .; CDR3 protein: CAISAVGGGSNYGYTF; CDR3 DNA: TGTGCCATCAGTGCCGTAGGGGGCGGCTCTAACTATGGCTACACCTTC
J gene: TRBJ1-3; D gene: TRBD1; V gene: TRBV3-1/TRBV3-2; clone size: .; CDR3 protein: CASSQPTGGLSGNTIYF; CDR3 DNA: TGTGCCAGCAGCCAACCCACAGGGGGTCTCTCTGGAAACACCATATATTTT
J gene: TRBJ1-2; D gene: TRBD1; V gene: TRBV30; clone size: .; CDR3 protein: CAWSRDRGGGYTF; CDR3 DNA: TGTGCCTGGAGTCGGGACAGGGGAGGCGGCTACACCTTC
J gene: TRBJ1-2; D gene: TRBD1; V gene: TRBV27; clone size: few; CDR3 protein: CASRPIDRDFDGYTF; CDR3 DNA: TGTGCCAGCAGACCCATTGACAGGGATTTTGATGGCTACACCTTC
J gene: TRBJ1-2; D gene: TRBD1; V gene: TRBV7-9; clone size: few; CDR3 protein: CASSQDRASGYTF; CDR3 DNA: TGTGCCAGCAGCCAAGACAGGGCGAGTGGCTACACCTTC
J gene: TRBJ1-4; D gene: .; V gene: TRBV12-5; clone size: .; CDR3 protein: CASGLVTGGGPEKLFF; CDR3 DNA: TGTGCTAGTGGTTTGGTAACAGGTGGAGGGCCTGAAAAACTGTTTTTT
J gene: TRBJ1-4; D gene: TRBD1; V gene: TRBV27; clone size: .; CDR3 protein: CASSSPSRTGDKLFF; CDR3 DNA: TGTGCCAGCAGTTCACCCTCCCGGACAGGGGACAAACTGTTTTTT
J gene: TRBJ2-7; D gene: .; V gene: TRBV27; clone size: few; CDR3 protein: CASSLSGSDPFYEQYF; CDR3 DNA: TGTGCCAGCAGTTTATCCGGGTCAGACCCCTTCTACGAGCAGTACTTC
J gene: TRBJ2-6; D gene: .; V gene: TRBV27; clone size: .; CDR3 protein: CASRRSGGSGANVLTF; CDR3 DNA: TGTGCCAGCAGAAGATCGGGTGGGTCTGGGGCCAACGTCCTGACTTTC
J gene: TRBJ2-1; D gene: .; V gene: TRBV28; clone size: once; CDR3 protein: CASRQNKNEQFF; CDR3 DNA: TGTGCCAGCAGGCAAAACAAAAATGAGCAGTTCTTC
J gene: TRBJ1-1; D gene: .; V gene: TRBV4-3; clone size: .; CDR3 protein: CASSRGDMNTEAFF; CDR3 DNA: TGCGCCAGCAGCCGGGGCGATATGAACACTGAAGCTTTCTTT
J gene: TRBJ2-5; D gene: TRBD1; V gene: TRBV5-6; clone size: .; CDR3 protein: CASSFTTTGGETQYF; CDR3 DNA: TGTGCCAGCAGCTTCACTACTACAGGGGGAGAGACCCAGTACTTC
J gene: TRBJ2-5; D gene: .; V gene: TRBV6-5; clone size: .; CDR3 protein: CASSYTGTHQETQYF; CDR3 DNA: TGTGCCAGCAGTTACACCGGGACTCATCAAGAGACCCAGTACTTC
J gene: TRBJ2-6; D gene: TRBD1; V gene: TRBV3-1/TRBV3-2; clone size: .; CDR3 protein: CASSKWDRRSLSGANVLTF; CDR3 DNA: TGTGCCAGCAGCAAATGGGACAGGCGGTCTCTCTCTGGGGCCAACGTCCTGACTTTC
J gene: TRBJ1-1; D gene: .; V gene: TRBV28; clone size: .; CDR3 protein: CASSLFRGEAFF; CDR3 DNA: TGTGCCAGCAGTTTATTCAGGGGTGAAGCTTTCTTT
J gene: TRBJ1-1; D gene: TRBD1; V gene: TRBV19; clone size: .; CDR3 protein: CATSGQGVAEAFF; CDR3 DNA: TGTGCCACTTCGGGACAGGGGGTCGCTGAAGCTTTCTTT
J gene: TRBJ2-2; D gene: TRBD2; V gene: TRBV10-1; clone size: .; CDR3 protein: CASSGLAGAGELFF; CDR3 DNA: TGCGCCAGCAGTGGGCTAGCGGGAGCCGGGGAGCTGTTTTTT